These T cell receptor beta chains were read from a single sample in a study of shared clonotypes between healthy human individuals. Only in-frame clones appear in the TCRdb table, and some are missing; sequencing was by immunoSEQ multiplex PCR. There are about 750,000 clones in the sample; 92% occur only once, and approximately 25% lies in the top ten. Sequencing was done on a sample of naive CD8+ T cells sorted from blood. The receptors come from a man aged 30 to 45 in good health. The CDR3 runs from the conserved cysteine through the conserved F or W. The D gene is left open where the match is weak. Not every row has a clone size; where given, it reads once, few, many or a size class.

v_gene	abundance	j_gene	d_gene	CDR3nt	CDR3aa
TRBV7-9	-	TRBJ2-2	-	TGTGCCAGCAGCACGACCAACACCGGGGAGCTGTTTTTT	CASSTTNTGELFF
TRBV29-1	few	TRBJ1-1	-	TGCAGCGTTGTCTTGCGGACGGTCGACACTGAAGCTTTCTTT	CSVVLRTVDTEAFF
TRBV2	-	TRBJ2-7	TRBD2	TGTGCCAACTGGGATAGCGGGCGCGAGCAGTACTTC	CANWDSGREQYF
TRBV7-9	-	TRBJ2-1	-	TGTGCCAGCAGCCCGGGACTCCGCAATGAGCAGTTCTTC	CASSPGLRNEQFF
TRBV7-9	-	TRBJ2-7	-	TGTGCCAGCAGCTTAGGTGAAGCGGGACATTACGAGCAGTACTTC	CASSLGEAGHYEQYF
TRBV27	-	TRBJ2-1	TRBD2	TGTGCCAGCAGTTTCGGACTAGCGGGATGGTATGAGCAGTTCTTC	CASSFGLAGWYEQFF
TRBV5-4	-	TRBJ1-1	-	TGTGCCAGCAGCCTTCCAGGGGACACTGAAGCTTTCTTT	CASSLPGDTEAFF
TRBV28	-	TRBJ2-5	TRBD2	TGTGCCAGCAGTTTCAAGCTTAGCGGGGGGAGGGCCGCTGAGACCCAGTACTTC	CASSFKLSGGRAAETQYF
TRBV5-4	few	TRBJ2-1	TRBD2	TGTGCCAGCAGACCTTCACCTAGCGGGAGCGGGGATGAGCAGTTCTTC	CASRPSPSGSGDEQFF
TRBV7-9	-	TRBJ2-1	TRBD1	TGTGCCAGCAGCCGGATACAGGGGGCGAAATTTAATGAGCAGTTCTTC	CASSRIQGAKFNEQFF
TRBV27	few	TRBJ1-5	-	TGTGCCAGCAGTTTAGCGGGGAGCAATCAGCCCCAGCATTTT	CASSLAGSNQPQHF
TRBV7-8	-	TRBJ2-7	-	TGTGCCAGCAGCTTAGAGACCCGGACTACCTTCGAGGAGCAGTACTTC	CASSLETRTTFEEQYF
TRBV5-1	-	TRBJ2-7	-	TGCGCCAGCAGCTTGGGGGAGGAGCAGTACTTC	CASSLGEEQYF
TRBV29-1	once	TRBJ2-7	-	TGCAGCGTTGAACTAGGTGGCTCCTACGAGCAGTACTTC	CSVELGGSYEQYF
TRBV19	-	TRBJ2-7	-	TGTGCCAGTAGTATAGAAAGCGGGCCTACCTACGAGCAGTACTTC	CASSIESGPTYEQYF
TRBV4-1	-	TRBJ2-1	-	TGCGCCAGCAGCCAAGGGCAAAGCTCCTACAATGAGCAGTTCTTC	CASSQGQSSYNEQFF
TRBV4-1	-	TRBJ2-4	TRBD2	TGCGCCAGCAGCCAACTAGCGGCCGCCAAAAACATTCAGTACTTC	CASSQLAAAKNIQYF
TRBV28	-	TRBJ2-7	-	TGTGCCAGCAGTCCTCTCCGGGTCTTAAGCTCCTACGAGCAGTACTTC	CASSPLRVLSSYEQYF
TRBV7-9	-	TRBJ2-1	-	TGTGCCAGCAGCTTCTTACGGGGAGCGGCAAACAATGAGCAGTTCTTC	CASSFLRGAANNEQFF
TRBV7-2	-	TRBJ2-7	TRBD2	TGTGCCAGCACCCAAGCGGGAGTTCACTACGAGCAGTACTTC	CASTQAGVHYEQYF
TRBV28	-	TRBJ2-2	TRBD1	TGTGCCACCTACCTACAGGGGCGGACCGGGGAGCTGTTTTTT	CATYLQGRTGELFF
TRBV19	-	TRBJ2-7	-	TGTGCCAGTAGTGTACAACGTTTCAACGAGCAGTACTTC	CASSVQRFNEQYF
TRBV7-9	-	TRBJ2-7	-	TGTGCCAGCAGCTTAGGCCCGCCCCCCTACGAGCAGTACTTC	CASSLGPPPYEQYF
TRBV19	-	TRBJ2-1	-	TGTGCCAGTAGTATAGTTGGACCTTCCTACAATGAGCAGTTCTTC	CASSIVGPSYNEQFF
TRBV19	once	TRBJ1-1	-	TGTGCCAGTAGTACCCTCCTTGAGGGGAATAGCACTGAAGCTTTCTTT	CASSTLLEGNSTEAFF
TRBV7-6	-	TRBJ2-1	-	TGTGCCAGCAGCTTAGCTTCGTACAATGAGCAGTTCTTC	CASSLASYNEQFF
TRBV7-2	-	TRBJ2-3	-	TGTGCCAGCAGCATCAACCGGGACTTACACCTTTTCACAGATACGCAGTATTTT	CASSINRDLHLFTDTQYF
TRBV27	-	TRBJ2-7	-	TGTGCCAGCCGCCTCGGGTTACCCTACGAGCAGTACTTC	CASRLGLPYEQYF
TRBV10-2	-	TRBJ2-7	-	TGCGCCAGCACGACGGGGTGGGGCTCCTACGAGCAGTACTTC	CASTTGWGSYEQYF
TRBV10-3	-	TRBJ2-3	-	TGTGCCATCAAATATACAGATACGCAGTATTTT	CAIKYTDTQYF
TRBV5-1	-	TRBJ1-1	-	TGCGCCAGCCGCAGCACAGAGGTCCGGGTAGCGAACACTGAAGCTTTCTTT	CASRSTEVRVANTEAFF
TRBV4-1	-	TRBJ2-7	-	TGCGCCAGCAGCCCCACCCCCGGGGAGGGGGCGGGAGTGTACGAGCAGTACTTC	CASSPTPGEGAGVYEQYF
TRBV7-9	few	TRBJ1-1	-	TGTGCCAGCAGTCCCCCAAGTGGCACTGAAGCTTTCTTT	CASSPPSGTEAFF
TRBV25-1	-	TRBJ2-7	TRBD2	TGTGCCAGCAGTGGCTGGATCACCGGGACTAGCGAACTCCAGTACTTC	CASSGWITGTSELQYF
TRBV4-3	once	TRBJ2-1	-	TGCGCCAGCAGCCCCAGGGGAAGGAATGAGCAGTTCTTC	CASSPRGRNEQFF
TRBV5-4	once	TRBJ2-3	TRBD2	TGTGCCAGCAGCTACGGGACTAGCTGGTCAGATACGCAGTATTTT	CASSYGTSWSDTQYF
TRBV14	-	TRBJ2-5	-	TGTGCCAGCAGCCAAGGATTCTCCGGGGCTGAGAGGGAGACCCAGTACTTC	CASSQGFSGAERETQYF
TRBV28	-	TRBJ1-4	-	TGTGCCAGCAGTTCTCCTTCGGGGCCTCCTGGTGAAAAACTGTTTTTT	CASSSPSGPPGEKLFF
TRBV15	-	TRBJ2-7	-	TGTGCCACCAGCAGAGATGGTAGCGGAAGTGTTTACGAGCAGTACTTC	CATSRDGSGSVYEQYF
TRBV28	-	TRBJ2-1	-	TGTGCCAGCAGTTACGCACAGGACAATGAGCAGTTCTTC	CASSYAQDNEQFF
TRBV27	-	TRBJ2-3	-	TGTGCCAGTCGGCCTCTGGGGCGATCCCCCGCGGATACGCAGTATTTT	CASRPLGRSPADTQYF
TRBV11-2	-	TRBJ2-3	-	TGTGCCAGCAGCTTAGCAGGATATACGCAGTATTTT	CASSLAGYTQYF
TRBV7-8	-	TRBJ2-1	-	TGTGCCAGCAGCGTAGGTACCATCGCGACCCCGCAATACAATGAGCAGTTCTTC	CASSVGTIATPQYNEQFF
TRBV27	-	TRBJ2-1	TRBD2	TGTGCCAGCATGGGACTAGCGTCGTACAATGAGCAGTTCTTC	CASMGLASYNEQFF
TRBV5-1	-	TRBJ2-5	TRBD2	TGCGCCAGCAGCTTGAAACTAGCGGGAGGGACCGGGGTTCCACTGGAGACCCAGTACTTC	CASSLKLAGGTGVPLETQYF
TRBV7-9	-	TRBJ2-7	-	TGTGCCAGCAGCTACAGTGATTTCTACGAGCAGTACTTC	CASSYSDFYEQYF
TRBV6-6	-	TRBJ2-2	-	TGTGCCAGCAGTTACTCGGGTGATCCCGGGGAGCTGTTTTTT	CASSYSGDPGELFF